This T cell receptor beta chain came from a study of cytotoxic CD8 clonotypes in ibrutinib-treated CLL. PBMCs were cryopreserved, and about 1.8 micrograms of genomic DNA from them went into TCR beta libraries. Trimming removed 3 bases from V and 0 bases from J, with 12 bases in between. CDR1 is MDHEN and CDR2 is SYDVKM in the germline V gene. This CDR3 region has 15 residues. A 1 in 200,000 to 1 in 1 million T cell depth was the sequencing target. Sequencing was performed with immunoSEQ multiplex PCR; in TCRdb, only in-frame clones are kept and a portion is missing. The data contain roughly 180,000 clones, over 55% of them singletons. This clone was counted once.

The source is a human donor with chronic lymphocytic leukemia. Sequenced material: PBMCs, taken after 24 months of ibrutinib treatment. J is TRBJ2-7 and V is TRBV28, with D perhaps matching TRBD1 or TRBD2 (6 bases each). In DNA, the CDR3 is TGTGCCAGCAGTTTCCGTCGGGGGCCCTCCTACGAGCAGTACTTC. Translated: CASSFRRGPSYEQYF.